A selection of T cell receptor beta chains follows, all from one sample in a study of CD8 T cells in Susac syndrome. MiXCR, run by TCRdb on the immunoSEQ multiplex PCR reads, gives a single entry per CDR3 protein. The sample has about 130,000 distinct CDR3 sequences; 91% are singletons. The sequencing input was CD8+ T cells from PBMCs. These receptors all come from a human donor with multiple sclerosis. Both conserved end residues are part of each CDR3. The D gene is left open where the match is weak. Clone size is given for some rows only: seen once, a few or many times, or a class if the clone is expanded.

TRBV6-4	-	15	-	TRBJ1-5	TGTGCCAGCAGTGAGGATGGGTCAGATTATCAGCCCCAGCATTTT	CASSEDGSDYQPQHF
TRBV24-1	-	15	-	TRBJ1-5	TGTGCCACCAGTGATAGAGGGGACAGCAATCAGCCCCAGCATTTT	CATSDRGDSNQPQHF
TRBV2	-	12	-	TRBJ2-7	TGTGCCAGCAGTGGGCTTTTCGAGGAGCAGTACTTC	CASSGLFEEQYF
TRBV19	TRBD1	19	-	TRBJ2-2	TGTGCCAGTAGTATATCGAGCGGGACAGGGGCTCCGAACACCGGGGAGCTGTTTTTT	CASSISSGTGAPNTGELFF
TRBV30	-	12	-	TRBJ1-5	TGTGCCTGGAGTGCGGGAGTCGGACCCCAGCATTTT	CAWSAGVGPQHF
TRBV19	-	16	-	TRBJ1-1	TGTGCCAGTAGTACCCTGGAGGGGCAGGTGGGCCGGGAAGCTTTCTTT	CASSTLEGQVGREAFF
TRBV12-3/TRBV12-4	-	14	-	TRBJ2-7	TGTGCCAGCAGTACAACGGACACCGCGGAAGAGCAGTACTTC	CASSTTDTAEEQYF
TRBV5-6	-	16	once	TRBJ1-1	TGTGCCAGCAGCTTGTCGGCAGGTGACATGAACACTGAAGCTTCCTTT	CASSLSAGDMNTEASF
TRBV19	TRBD1	14	-	TRBJ2-6	TGTGCCAGTACTGTCCGGGACAGCGACAACGTCCTGACTTTC	CASTVRDSDNVLTF
TRBV3-1	TRBD2	18	once	TRBJ2-2	TGTGCCAGCAGCCCCGGTCGAGCGGGAGTGATGAGGACCGGGGAGCTGTTTTTT	CASSPGRAGVMRTGELFF
TRBV30	-	13	-	TRBJ2-5	TGTGCCTGGGGGGTGGAGAGCAGGGAGACCCAGTACTTC	CAWGVESRETQYF
TRBV27	-	15	-	TRBJ2-5	TGTGCCAGCAGTCTCCTACCATCCGCTTTGGAGACCCAGTACTTC	CASSLLPSALETQYF
TRBV11-2	-	13	few	TRBJ1-1	TGTGCCAGCAGCTTAGATGGGGACACTGAAGCTTTCTTT	CASSLDGDTEAFF
TRBV4-1	TRBD2	17	-	TRBJ2-7	TGCGCCAGCAGCCAAGGGGCGGGAGGGCCCAGAGGCTACGAGCAGTACTTC	CASSQGAGGPRGYEQYF
TRBV6-2/TRBV6-3	TRBD2	13	-	TRBJ2-7	TGTGCCACTCTTACTAGCGATTACTACGAGCAGTACTTC	CATLTSDYYEQYF